The source of this T cell receptor (beta chain) is a study of tumor-infiltrating lymphocytes in localized non-small cell lung cancer (dated by TCRdb to about 2021). Study-wide context: Patients whose samples were collected after neoadjuvant chemotherapy, as well as both smokers and never-smokers and several histologies, were included in the cohort. The paired tumor versus uninvolved lung comparison of immunoSEQ T-cell fraction included some 54 patients. Flow cytometry, multiplex immunofluorescence, RNA-seq, exome sequencing and proteomics were applied to the same patients as TCR sequencing, which was one of several integrated assays. Each patient provided resected tumor tissue plus uninvolved lung tissue from the same patient, with the uninvolved lung tissue described as non-adjacent to the tumor. In total, the ICON cohort was made up of approximately 140 surgical patients who had localized non-small cell lung cancer and whose tumors were resected. Findings and caveats that apply to the study as a whole: Recurrence-free survival showed no association with tumor T-cell fraction from TCR sequencing (p = 0.61). Because assay coverage varied across patients depending on available tissue quantity, TCR sequencing was performed for only a subset of the cohort. Higher T cell infiltration in tumors than in uninvolved lung tissue was supported by TCRbeta sequencing, consistent with immunofluorescence CD3 counts. Because different pieces of the same tissue were used for different assays, technical variation could not be separated from intratumor heterogeneity. No difference in TCR-derived T-cell fraction was observed between the flow cytometry-defined immunotypes IM1 (good prognosis) and IM2 (poor prognosis).

About this clone itself: Its antigen target is currently unknown. No much larger clonotype is one base removed from it; base qualities were not supplied.

V loses 4 bases, J loses 4 bases, and the germline ends lie 10 bases apart. From cysteine to phenylalanine, the CDR3 is 13 amino acids long. Kept here is only the CDR3 DNA, which spans 39 bases and is read in frame from base 1. As encoded in the germline V gene (reference sequence), CDR1 is MNHEY while CDR2 is SMNVEV. ICON enrollment began in the first half of 2016, and the last patient was enrolled in 2018. Fresh tumor and matched uninvolved tissue for in-depth immune analyses, including TCR sequencing, were collected from a subcohort of approximately 81 patients. TCR sequencing was performed on DNA isolated from bulk tissue, without cell sorting. The immunoSEQ assay used for TCR sequencing gave the T-cell fraction in both tumor and uninvolved lung tissue. The authors' pipeline ran thus. For survival analysis, patients were split into high (upper tertile) and low (lower two tertiles) T-cell fraction groups and compared by log-rank test. A signed-rank test was used to check for differences in T-cell fraction between paired tumor and uninvolved lung. In TCRdb, the immuneACCESS table is reduced to in-frame sequences with V and J assigned. These tables do not hold every clone; where another copy was compared, an unresolved V gene accounts for under half, and the others remain unexplained. That table gives V, J and clone size, and the DNA gave D and trimming. In this sample the table shows fewer than 8,500 clones, around 77% of which occur a single time. 9% of the sample comes from the top ten.

This TCR derives from a human donor with non-small cell lung cancer. The sequenced sample was lung tumor tissue. Here the chain combines TRBV27 and TRBJ1-2, with TRBD1 as a weak D call on 6 bases. The CDR3 here reads CASSWGAGYGYTF. The DNA reads as follows: TGTGCCAGCAGTTGGGGGGCGGGCTATGGCTACACCTTC.